These 2 T cell receptor beta chains came from one sample sequenced in a study of a mutant IDH1 vaccine in newly diagnosed glioma. No antigens are known for them. Time point reported: week 23, last vaccination. Topical imiquimod accompanied each vaccine dose, which consisted of 300 ug of mutant IDH1 20-mer peptide. Only in-frame clones appear in the TCRdb table, and some are missing; sequencing was by immunoSEQ multiplex PCR. The repertoire holds 25,000 to 30,000 clones, with around 83% as singletons. The sample in question was PBMCs, obtained from a glioma patient whose treatment included an IDH1 peptide vaccine. These receptors were obtained from a woman in her twenties or thirties with glioma.

The rearrangement joins TRBV13 to TRBJ2-7, with 8 bases lining up with TRBD2. In germline, CDR1 is PRHDT, CDR2 FYEKMQ (reference sequence). J gave up 9 bases and V 5 bases, and 9 bases lay outside the gene matches. This CDR3 comprises 13 residues. CDR3 bases: TGTGCCAGCAGCCCGGGACTAGAAGCCTGGCAGTACTTC. The encoded protein is CASSPGLEAWQYF.

The chain uses TRBV7-6 and TRBJ1-2; D is unresolved. Germline assignment: CDR1 SGHVS and CDR2 FNYEAQ. The CDR3 is made up of 12 amino acids. V shed 5 bases and J shed 8 bases, with 12 bases lying between them. CDR3 region: CASSDDMGGYTF. The CDR3 DNA sequence: TGTGCCAGCAGCGATGATATGGGCGGCTACACCTTC. Using reference TRBV7-6 and TRBJ1-2 for the parts outside the CDR3, the full variable domain is GAGVSQSPRYKVTKRGQDVALRCDPISGHVSLYWYRQALGQGPEFLTYFNYEAQQDKSGLPNDRFSAERPEGSISTLTIQRTEQRDSAMYRCASSDDMGGYTFGSGTRLTVV.